Following are 31 T cell receptor beta chains from one sample sequenced in a study of shared clonotypes between healthy human individuals. Assay: immunoSEQ multiplex PCR; the TCRdb copy retains only in-frame clones and omits some. Of roughly 2,000,000 clones in the sample, approximately 94% were seen once. In the naive CD8 group, cells lacked CD45RO and were positively selected for CCR7, so terminally differentiated effector memory CD45RA+ cells were left out. The sample taken for sequencing was naive CD8+ T cells sorted from blood. The receptors derive from a man aged 18 to 29 in good health.

The chain couples TRBV11-2 to TRBJ2-7, with TRBD2 matching 10 bases. J gave up 7 bases and V 1 base, and 4 bases lay outside the gene matches. The germline V gene has CDR1 SGHAT and CDR2 FQNNGV. This CDR3 spans 14 amino acids. CDR3 region: CASSLVAGGGEQYF. CDR3 coding DNA: TGTGCCAGCAGCTTAGTAGCGGGAGGTGGTGAGCAGTACTTC.

The rearrangement links TRBV11-3 to TRBJ2-1; D is undetermined. Germline values: CDR1 SGHNT, CDR2 YENEEA. The CDR3 length is 12 residues. Trimming left V 1 base short and J 9 bases short, with 7 bases between. CDR3 sequence: CASSLGETEQFF. DNA for the CDR3: TGTGCCAGCAGCTTAGGCGAGACTGAGCAGTTCTTC.

The V call is TRBV4-1, the J call TRBJ2-3, with 9 nucleotides matching TRBD1. The CDR3 has 15 amino acids. Trimming at V came to 5 bases and at J to 3 bases, leaving 6 bases not matched to a gene. CDR1 is MGHRA and CDR2 is YSYEKL in the germline V gene. The CDR3 coding sequence is TGCGCCAGCAGCGGATTGGGACAGGGAACAGATACGCAGTATTTT. Encoded protein: CASSGLGQGTDTQYF.

This chain joins TRBV10-3 and TRBJ2-5, with D unresolved. Germline CDR1 and CDR2: ENHRY and SYGVKD. There are 12 residues in the CDR3. V lost 6 bases to trimming and J lost 4 bases, with 9 bases between them. CDR3 sequence reads: CAISLDGETQYF. The CDR3 nucleotides read TGTGCCATCAGCTTGGACGGAGAGACCCAGTACTTC.

V is TRBV7-6 and J is TRBJ1-1; a weak D match, TRBD1 (5 bases). The CDR3 is 16 residues long. Per germline, CDR1 SGHVS and CDR2 FNYEAQ. The V and J ends lost 1 base and 0 bases respectively, with 12 bases between them. In nucleotides, the CDR3 is TGTGCCAGCAGCTTAGGGCGAGACAGATTGAACACTGAAGCTTTCTTT. It translates to CASSLGRDRLNTEAFF.

This clone appeared a single time. The chain couples TRBV5-6 to TRBJ2-5; the match to TRBD2 covers 8 bases. Unmatched junction bases numbered 8, after V lost 4 bases and J lost 3 bases. CDR1 is SGHDT and CDR2 is YYEEEE in the germline V gene. There are 15 residues in the CDR3. CDR3 nucleotides: TGTGCCAGCAGCCACTCGGGACTAGTCGAAGAGACCCAGTACTTC. As protein: CASSHSGLVEETQYF.

The chain recombines TRBV15 with TRBJ1-5; no reliable D call. From germline, CDR1 is LNHNV and CDR2 YYDKDF (reference sequence). The V and J ends lost 5 bases and 9 bases respectively, with 14 bases between them. The CDR3 is made up of 13 amino acids. The CDR3 sequence: CATSAGLTGPQHF. The CDR3, as DNA: TGTGCCACCAGCGCCGGCCTAACGGGGCCCCAGCATTTT.

The J gene is TRBJ2-7, the V gene TRBV6-1; 7 positions match TRBD1. V lost 5 bases and J lost 7; bases outside the gene matches: 11. The CDR3 length is 14 residues. Germline V lookup: CDR1 MNHNS, CDR2 SASEGT. CDR3 amino acids: CASSRTTGENEQYF. CDR3 coding DNA: TGTGCCAGCAGTCGAACTACAGGGGAAAATGAGCAGTACTTC.

This rearrangement joins TRBV5-1 to TRBJ1-1; no clear D. The V end lost 3 bases, the J end lost 1 base, and 13 bases lay between the germline ends. The CDR3 is 15 residues long. The germline CDR1 and CDR2 sequences are SGHRS and YFSETQ. The chain's CDR3 is CASSSDGRKNTEAFF. In DNA form, the CDR3 reads TGCGCCAGCAGCTCCGACGGGCGGAAGAACACTGAAGCTTTCTTT.

For the CDR3, the DNA is TGTGCCAGCAGCTCCTCCGGGACAGGGCACGAGCAGTACTTC. Translated: CASSSSGTGHEQYF. The chain recombines TRBV5-5 with TRBJ2-7; 9 nucleotides agree with TRBD1. Germline CDR1 is SGHKS and CDR2 is YYEKEE (reference sequence). Trimming removed 3 bases from V and 5 bases from J; junction bases left unmatched: 6. The CDR3 loop spans 14 amino acids.

This chain connects TRBV10-2 to TRBJ1-1; perhaps TRBD1 as D (5 bases). The CDR3 loop spans 17 amino acids. The V end lost 2 bases, the J end lost 5 bases, and 21 bases lay between the germline ends. Per the germline V gene, CDR1 is WSHSY and CDR2 is SAAADI. DNA of the CDR3: TGCGCCAGCAGTGAGGCCATCGGACAAACCCTAGAGACTGAAGCTTTCTTT. This codes for CASSEAIGQTLETEAFF.

Points on this clone: This sample includes further DNA sequences coding for the same CDR3. The J gene is TRBJ2-1, the V gene TRBV11-2; D is uncertain. There are 14 residues in the CDR3. Germline-derived CDR1 and CDR2 are SGHAT and FQNNGV. V gave up 3 bases and J gave up 0 bases, with 6 bases separating them. The CDR3 sequence is CASSLESSYNEQFF. The CDR3 bases are TGTGCCAGCAGCTTGGAGAGCTCCTACAATGAGCAGTTCTTC.

The chain recombines TRBV7-9 with TRBJ1-1, with D unresolved. The CDR3 is 11 residues long. Trimming pared 7 bases from V and 4 bases from J, leaving 7 bases between. Germline CDR1 reads SEHNR; CDR2 reads FQNEAQ (reference sequence). This CDR3 reads CASTTLTEAFF. CDR3 in DNA: TGTGCCAGCACAACCCTCACTGAAGCTTTCTTT.

This sequence joins TRBV28 and TRBJ2-2; the D gene is possibly TRBD2 (6 bases). CDR1 and CDR2 (germline): MDHEN, SYDVKM. CDR3 size: 17 residues. Trimming cost V 5 bases and J 4 bases, with 20 bases left between them. CDR3 DNA: TGTGCCAGCAGTCTAGACCCGGGACTGATGTCCACCGGGGAGCTGTTTTTT. Its translation is CASSLDPGLMSTGELFF.

V gene TRBV29-1 combines with J gene TRBJ2-1, with a weak D call TRBD2 (6 bases). CDR1 is SQVTM, CDR2 ANQGSEA, per germline. Trimming removed 0 bases at V and 0 bases at J, with 15 bases between. The CDR3 is 17 residues long. The DNA of the CDR3 is TGCAGCGTTGAAGATCCTGTGGCGGGGAGCTCCTACAATGAGCAGTTCTTC. This sequence encodes CSVEDPVAGSSYNEQFF.

V is TRBV19 and J is TRBJ1-2; 8 bases are shared with TRBD1. J was trimmed by 2 bases and V by 7 bases; bases with no gene match: 9. The CDR3 spans 15 residues. Germline values: CDR1 LNHDA, CDR2 SQIVND (reference sequence). The CDR3 sequence: CASMDREDWNYGYTF. CDR3 nucleotide sequence: TGTGCCAGTATGGACAGGGAGGACTGGAACTATGGCTACACCTTC.

The chain uses TRBV28 and TRBJ2-7; TRBD1 matches 12 bases. J lost 7 bases, V lost 7 bases, and 8 bases had no gene match. Germline CDR1 and CDR2: MDHEN and SYDVKM. The CDR3 has 14 residues. CDR3 residues: CASTGQGALWEQYF. CDR3 in DNA: TGTGCCAGCACGGGACAGGGGGCCCTCTGGGAGCAGTACTTC.

CDR3 nucleotides: TGTGCCAGCAGTGATCAGGCGACAGTGAGCTCCTATAATTCACCCCTCCACTTT. Protein: CASSDQATVSSYNSPLHF. The chain is built from TRBV6-1 and TRBJ1-6; perhaps TRBD1 as D (5 bases). The germline V and J ends were trimmed by 3 bases and 0 bases, with 15 bases remaining between them. Germline V gene data show CDR1 as MNHNS and CDR2 as SASEGT. The CDR3 loop spans 18 amino acids.

As concerns this clone: Other DNA variants within this sample encode the same CDR3. CDR3 loop: CASSLGGNYGYTF. CDR3 nucleotide sequence: TGTGCCAGCAGTTTGGGGGGAAACTATGGCTACACCTTC. The V call is TRBV27, the J call TRBJ1-2; D is perhaps TRBD1 (5 bases). The CDR3 has 13 residues. Germline V gene data show CDR1 as MNHEY and CDR2 as SMNVEV (reference sequence). Between the trimmed V and J ends, which lost 3 bases and 2 bases, there was a span of 7 bases.

The chain's CDR3 is CASSPQVAGEDPYEQYF. The CDR3 bases are TGTGCCAGCTCACCACAGGTAGCGGGAGAGGACCCGTACGAGCAGTACTTC. V usage is TRBV18 and J usage is TRBJ2-7, with 9 nucleotides matching TRBD2. The CDR3 length is 17 residues. Looked up from germline, CDR1 is KGHSH and CDR2 is LQKENI. After removal of 1 base from V and 4 bases from J, the junction contained 11 bases not matched to a gene.

The rearrangement joins TRBV5-1 to TRBJ2-2; TRBD2 aligns across 8 bases. There are 15 residues in the CDR3. V was pared by 4 bases and J by 5 bases, with 7 bases of the junction left unmatched. CDR1 and CDR2 (germline): SGHRS, YFSETQ. As DNA, the CDR3 is TGCGCCAGCAGCCAAATAGCGGGATCGACCGGGGAGCTGTTTTTT. Amino acids: CASSQIAGSTGELFF.

The CDR3 DNA follows: TGTGCCAGCAGCGCCTCATCACAAAGCACAGATACGCAGTATTTT. Residues: CASSASSQSTDTQYF. The V call is TRBV9, the J call TRBJ2-3; D gene unclear. This CDR3 has 15 residues. CDR1 is SGDLS, CDR2 YYNGEE, per germline. The germline V and J ends were trimmed by 3 bases and 0 bases, with 11 bases remaining between them.

This chain joins TRBV5-4 and TRBJ2-5; 7 nucleotides line up with TRBD1. The CDR3 totals 15 residues. In germline, CDR1 is SGHNT, CDR2 YYREEE (reference sequence). The V and J ends lost 0 bases and 7 bases, in that order; junction bases with no gene match: 9. CDR3 amino acids: CASSLAGTERGTQYF. The CDR3 bases are TGTGCCAGCAGCTTGGCCGGGACAGAACGTGGGACCCAGTACTTC.

The genes are TRBV7-9 and TRBJ2-1; D might be TRBD1 (5 bases). CDR3 size: 15 residues. CDR1 and CDR2 (germline): SEHNR, FQNEAQ (reference sequence). Between the trimmed V and J ends, which lost 5 bases and 6 bases, there was a span of 17 bases. The CDR3, as DNA: TGTGCCAGCAGCCGCGGACGAGGTCAGGGCAATGAGCAGTTCTTC. It encodes CASSRGRGQGNEQFF.

The chain is built from TRBV7-9 and TRBJ1-5, with TRBD1 identical over 10 bases. Germline V lookup: CDR1 SEHNR, CDR2 FQNEAQ (reference sequence). The CDR3 totals 16 residues. Unmatched junction bases numbered 2, after V lost 1 base and J lost 2 bases. The CDR3 is CASSLGGTGGNQPQHF. CDR3 sequence (DNA): TGTGCCAGCAGCTTAGGAGGGACAGGGGGCAATCAGCCCCAGCATTTT.

The V call is TRBV6-1, the J call TRBJ2-5; TRBD2 is a possible D gene (6 bases). From germline, CDR1 is MNHNS and CDR2 SASEGT. The length of the CDR3 is 15 residues. V was clipped by 2 bases and J by 7 bases, with 17 bases between them. In nucleotides, the CDR3 is TGTGCCAGCAGTGAATGGGGCGGCGGGGAGTGGACCCAGTACTTC. This sequence encodes CASSEWGGGEWTQYF.

The chain is built from TRBV11-2 and TRBJ2-5; tentative D call: TRBD1 (6 bases). Deletions cut 4 bases from V and 5 bases from J, with 14 bases between. Looked up from germline, CDR1 is SGHAT and CDR2 is FQNNGV. This CDR3 spans 14 amino acids. CDR3 nucleotides: TGTGCCAGCAGCTGGATTACAGGGCGGGAGACCCAGTACTTC. Its translation is CASSWITGRETQYF.

The genes are TRBV7-9 and TRBJ2-5; 8 positions match TRBD2. V shed 5 bases and J 5 bases; nucleotides not matched to a gene: 10. CDR3 size: 15 residues. Germline CDR1 is SEHNR and CDR2 is FQNEAQ (reference sequence). The chain's CDR3 is CASSPLGTSRETQYF. The CDR3 DNA reads TGTGCCAGCAGCCCCCTCGGGACTAGTAGGGAGACCCAGTACTTC.

V is TRBV4-1 and J is TRBJ1-2; TRBD1 is a possible D gene (6 bases). The CDR3 loop spans 14 amino acids. Germline CDR1 MGHRA, CDR2 YSYEKL. Trimming stripped 2 bases from V and 8 bases from J, with 15 bases between. The CDR3, as DNA: TGCGCCAGCAGCCAACTTGAGGGGGGCGGCGGCTACACCTTC. Its translation is CASSQLEGGGGYTF.

The rearrangement links TRBV4-1 to TRBJ2-3, with 10 bases lining up with TRBD2. Germline trimming cut 0 bases from V and 2 bases from J; bases unmatched to any gene: 8. The CDR3 covers 18 residues. Germline V gene sequence: CDR1 MGHRA, CDR2 YSYEKL. DNA of the CDR3: TGCGCCAGCAGCCAAGAGGATAGCGGGGGGCTACACACAGATACGCAGTATTTT. Translated, it gives CASSQEDSGGLHTDTQYF.

This chain connects TRBV6-1 to TRBJ1-1; no reliable D call. Trimming removed 8 bases at V and 2 bases at J, with 6 bases between. Germline-derived CDR1 and CDR2 are MNHNS and SASEGT. The CDR3 runs to 11 residues. CDR3 protein: CASPRNTEAFF. The CDR3, as DNA: TGTGCCAGCCCGCGAAACACTGAAGCTTTCTTT.